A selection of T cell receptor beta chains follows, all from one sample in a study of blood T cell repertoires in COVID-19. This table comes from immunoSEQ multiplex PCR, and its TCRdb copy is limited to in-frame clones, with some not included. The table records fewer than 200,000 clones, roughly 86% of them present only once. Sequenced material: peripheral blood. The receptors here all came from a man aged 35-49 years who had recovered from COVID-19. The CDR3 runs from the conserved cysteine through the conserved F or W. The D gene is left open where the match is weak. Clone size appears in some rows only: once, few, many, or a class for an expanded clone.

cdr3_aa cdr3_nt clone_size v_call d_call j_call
CASSSAQRGTGELFF TGTGCCAGCTCAAGCGCACAGCGGGGCACCGGGGAGCTGTTTTTT NA TRBV18 TRBD2 TRBJ2-2
CASSFTSPDEQYF TGTGCCAGCAGCTTTACGTCCCCAGACGAGCAGTACTTC NA TRBV11-2 NA TRBJ2-7
CASDSGTSDTGELFF TGTGCCTCTGATTCCGGGACTAGCGACACCGGGGAGCTGTTTTTT few TRBV30 TRBD2 TRBJ2-2
CASSYRGTGPYEQYF TGTGCCAGCAGTTACAGAGGGACAGGGCCCTACGAGCAGTACTTC NA TRBV6-2/TRBV6-3 TRBD1 TRBJ2-7
CASSLNGEAFF TGTGCCAGCAGCTTGAACGGGGAGGCTTTCTTT many TRBV7-9 NA TRBJ1-1
CASSRQGYNSPLHF TGTGCCAGCAGTAGACAGGGATATAATTCACCCCTCCACTTT NA TRBV9 TRBD1 TRBJ1-6
CASSPWLANYGYTF TGTGCCAGCTCACCATGGCTGGCTAACTATGGCTACACCTTC NA TRBV18 NA TRBJ1-2
CASSELTGELFF TGTGCCAGCAGTGAACTCACCGGGGAGCTGTTTTTT once TRBV27 NA TRBJ2-2
CASSLNRRVDTQYF TGTGCCAGCAGCTTAAATCGCAGGGTAGATACGCAGTATTTT NA TRBV7-3 NA TRBJ2-3
CASSSLGLAGRGEAKNIQYF TGTGCCAGCAGCTCCCTAGGACTAGCGGGAAGAGGAGAGGCCAAAAACATTCAGTACTTC NA TRBV7-3 TRBD2 TRBJ2-4
CASTTGGLGTEAFF TGCGCCAGCACCACAGGGGGGCTTGGGACTGAAGCTTTCTTT few TRBV5-1 TRBD1 TRBJ1-1
CASSMRETEAFF TGTGCCAGTAGTATGAGGGAGACTGAAGCTTTCTTT NA TRBV19 NA TRBJ1-1
CASGGLAGLSGELFF TGTGCCAGCGGGGGACTAGCGGGTTTAAGCGGGGAGCTGTTTTTT NA TRBV27 TRBD2 TRBJ2-2
CASSSDRDGEKLFF TGTGCCAGCAGCTCCGACAGGGACGGGGAAAAACTGTTTTTT NA TRBV13 TRBD1 TRBJ1-4
CASSSPTSGTHEQYF TGTGCCAGCAGCTCACCGACTAGCGGGACCCACGAGCAGTACTTC NA TRBV7-9 TRBD2 TRBJ2-7
CATSDPRGTEAFF TGTGCCACCAGTGATCCCCGGGGTACTGAAGCTTTCTTT NA TRBV24-1 NA TRBJ1-1
CASSQDFPGGYGYTF TGCGCCAGCAGCCAAGACTTCCCGGGTGGATATGGCTACACCTTC NA TRBV4-3 NA TRBJ1-2
CAWTGLAGADTQYF TGTGCCTGGACGGGACTAGCGGGGGCAGATACGCAGTATTTT NA TRBV30 TRBD2 TRBJ2-3
CASSLGTGRAFF TGTGCCAGCAGCTTGGGTACGGGGAGAGCTTTCTTT NA TRBV13 NA TRBJ1-1
CSVGSETGTGELFF TGCAGCGTTGGGTCAGAGACAGGCACCGGGGAGCTGTTTTTT NA TRBV29-1 NA TRBJ2-2
CASSDDRSPNYGYTF TGTGCCAGCAGTGACGACAGGAGCCCTAACTATGGCTACACCTTC NA TRBV6-2/TRBV6-3 NA TRBJ1-2
CASSSGWSTDTQYF TGTGCCAGCAGCTCGGGGTGGAGCACAGATACGCAGTATTTT NA TRBV7-2 NA TRBJ2-3
CASSFQDSPAYEQYF TGTGCCAGTAGTTTCCAGGACAGCCCTGCCTACGAGCAGTACTTC once TRBV19 NA TRBJ2-7
CASSYGGRSTDTQYF TGTGCCAGCAGTTACGGGGGGAGGAGCACAGATACGCAGTATTTT NA TRBV6-5 NA TRBJ2-3
CASSVGDIGTDTQYF TGTGCCAGCAGCGTAGGGGACATAGGCACAGATACGCAGTATTTT NA TRBV9 NA TRBJ2-3
CASSPGTSGSQETQYF TGTGCCAGCAGCCCCGGGACTAGCGGGTCCCAAGAGACCCAGTACTTC NA TRBV5-4 TRBD2 TRBJ2-5
CASSYIQGARSDGYTF TGTGCCAGCAGTTACATCCAGGGGGCGCGGTCAGATGGCTACACCTTC once TRBV6-2/TRBV6-3 TRBD1 TRBJ1-2
CASSSDRARGNTIYF TGTGCCAGCAGTAGCGACAGAGCACGCGGAAACACCATATATTTT NA TRBV6-5 NA TRBJ1-3